What follows describes a single TCR beta chain. Its specificity is not known. CDR3 length: 15 amino acids. V was clipped by 6 bases and J by 4 bases; unmatched bases: 6. Germline V lookup: CDR1 MNHNS, CDR2 SASEGT. Clones were read by immunoSEQ multiplex PCR, and TCRdb kept only the in-frame ones, dropping some. The table includes around 130,000 clones, around nine tenths detected once. The data originate from a study of graft-versus-host responses after intestinal transplantation. Study at large: All recipients were transplanted with multivisceral, liver-intestinal, or isolated intestinal grafts.

Study conclusions and caveats: High graft-versus-host to host-versus-graft clonal ratios were found in allografts of patients who had graft-donor T cell macrochimerism.

The source of this sequence is a human donor who received an intestinal transplant. The sample consisted of unstimulated CD4+ T cells sorted from spleen or lymph node cells, taken before intestinal transplant. The chain has TRBV6-1 and TRBJ1-4; 9 bases align to TRBD1. CDR3 nucleotides: TGTGCCAGCAGAGCCCTGACAGGGGGTAATGAAAAACTGTTTTTT. It encodes CASRALTGGNEKLFF.